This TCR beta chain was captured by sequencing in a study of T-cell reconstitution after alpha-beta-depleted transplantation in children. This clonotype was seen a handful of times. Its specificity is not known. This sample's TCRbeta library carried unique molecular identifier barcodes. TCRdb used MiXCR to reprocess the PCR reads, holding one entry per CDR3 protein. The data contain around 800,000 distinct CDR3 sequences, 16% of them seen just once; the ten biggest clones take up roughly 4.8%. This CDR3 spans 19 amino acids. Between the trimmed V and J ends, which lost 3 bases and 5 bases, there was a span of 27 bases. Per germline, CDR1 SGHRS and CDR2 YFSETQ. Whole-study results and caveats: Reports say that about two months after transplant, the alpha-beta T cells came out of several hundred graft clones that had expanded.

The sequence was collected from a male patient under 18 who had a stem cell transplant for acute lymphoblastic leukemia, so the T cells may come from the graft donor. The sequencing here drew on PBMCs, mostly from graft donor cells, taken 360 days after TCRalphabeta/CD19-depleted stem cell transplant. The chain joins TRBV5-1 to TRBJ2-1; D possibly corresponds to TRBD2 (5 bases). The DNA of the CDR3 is TGCGCCAGCAGCTCGAAACAATACTTACTAGGAGGCCGGCACAATGAGCAGTTCTTC. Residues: CASSSKQYLLGGRHNEQFF.